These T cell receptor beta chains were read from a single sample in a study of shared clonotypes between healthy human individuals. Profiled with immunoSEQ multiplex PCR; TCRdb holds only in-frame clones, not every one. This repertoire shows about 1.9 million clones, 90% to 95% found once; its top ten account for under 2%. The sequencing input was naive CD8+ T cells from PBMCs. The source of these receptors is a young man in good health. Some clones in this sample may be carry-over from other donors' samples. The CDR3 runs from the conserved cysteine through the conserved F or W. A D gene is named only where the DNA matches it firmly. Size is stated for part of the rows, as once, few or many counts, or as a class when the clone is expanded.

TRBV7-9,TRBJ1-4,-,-,TGTGCCAGCAGCTTAGATTGGGGATTTGAAAAACTGTTTTTT,CASSLDWGFEKLFF
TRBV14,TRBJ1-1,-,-,TGTGCCAGCAGCCACAGGGTGGTGCCCACTGAAGCTTTCTTT,CASSHRVVPTEAFF
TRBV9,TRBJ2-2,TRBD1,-,TGTGCCAGCAGTGCCGACAGGGTGAACACCGGGGAGCTGTTTTTT,CASSADRVNTGELFF
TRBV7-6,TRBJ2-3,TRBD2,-,TGTGCCAGCAGTAGCGGGACGATCCCCCTTGGTACGCAGTATTTT,CASSSGTIPLGTQYF
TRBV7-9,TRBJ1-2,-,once,TGTGCCAGCAGCTTAGCAGTTTGGGACGGACCCTATGGCTACACCTTC,CASSLAVWDGPYGYTF
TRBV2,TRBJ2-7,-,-,TGTGCCAGCAGTGAAGCGCATAGTCTCTACGAGCAGTACTTC,CASSEAHSLYEQYF
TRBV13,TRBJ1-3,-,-,TGTGCCAGCAGCCCCCGGGGGAGTGGCAACACCATATATTTT,CASSPRGSGNTIYF
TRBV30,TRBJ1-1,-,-,TGTGCCTGGAGTACGGCAAGGAACACTGAAGCTTTCTTT,CAWSTARNTEAFF
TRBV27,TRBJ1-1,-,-,TGTGCCAGCAGTTTAGGCGCAGGGGCTGACACTGAAGCTTTCTTT,CASSLGAGADTEAFF
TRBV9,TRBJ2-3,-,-,TGTGCCAGCAGCGTTCCGCTGGTCGGTGGGGGGACAGATACGCAGTATTTT,CASSVPLVGGGTDTQYF
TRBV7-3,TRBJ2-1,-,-,TGTGCCAGCAGCCCCCGAAGCAGGGTCCCCCATCACTACAATGAGCAGTTCTTC,CASSPRSRVPHHYNEQFF
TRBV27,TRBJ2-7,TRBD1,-,TGTGCCAGCAGTTTAACCCTCGGGACAGGGGGTTACGAGCAGTACTTC,CASSLTLGTGGYEQYF
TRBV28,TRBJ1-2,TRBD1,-,TGTGCCAGCAGTTTAAGGGGGCGCCGCTATGGCTACACCTTC,CASSLRGRRYGYTF
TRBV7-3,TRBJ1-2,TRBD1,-,TGTGCCAGCAGACCTAGACAGGGACCGAGCTATGGCTACACCTTC,CASRPRQGPSYGYTF
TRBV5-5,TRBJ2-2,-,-,TGTGCCAGCAGCTTGGAAGAGGGGACCCCAGGGCCCCCCGGGGAGCTGTTTTTT,CASSLEEGTPGPPGELFF
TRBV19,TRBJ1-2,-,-,TGTGCCAGTAGTATAGCAGGGGCCCAATCCGGGCGTGGCTACACCTTC,CASSIAGAQSGRGYTF
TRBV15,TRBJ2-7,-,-,TGTGCCACCAGCGGTAGGGGATCCGAAGAGCAGTACTTC,CATSGRGSEEQYF
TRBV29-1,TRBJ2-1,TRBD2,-,TGCAGCGTTCCTTCTAGCGGCTCCTACAATGAGCAGTTCTTC,CSVPSSGSYNEQFF
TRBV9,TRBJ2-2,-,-,TGTGCCAGCAGCGTAGGGACTACCAACACCGGGGAGCTGTTTTTT,CASSVGTTNTGELFF
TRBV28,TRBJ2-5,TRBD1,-,TGTGCCAGCAGCCTACAGGGGAACCGAGAGACCCAGTACTTC,CASSLQGNRETQYF
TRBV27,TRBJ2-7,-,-,TGTGCCAGCAGCCCCGAAAGCGCATCCTCCTACGAGCAGTACTTC,CASSPESASSYEQYF
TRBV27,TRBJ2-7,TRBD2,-,TGTGCCAGCAGTCTGAGGACTAGCGGATACTACGAGCAGTACTTC,CASSLRTSGYYEQYF
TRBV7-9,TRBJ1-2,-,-,TGTGCCAGCAGCTTAGGAGGGGCGGAGGGCTACACCTTC,CASSLGGAEGYTF
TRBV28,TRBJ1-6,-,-,TGTGCCAGCAGTTTTGGCACGCTAGGGTCACCCCTCCACTTT,CASSFGTLGSPLHF
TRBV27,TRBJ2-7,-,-,TGTGCCAGCAGTTTAGGGGGCCCAACCTACGAGCAGTACTTC,CASSLGGPTYEQYF
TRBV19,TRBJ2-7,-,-,TGTGCCAGTAGCCCACAGGATTCAAGCTCCTACGAGCAGTACTTC,CASSPQDSSSYEQYF
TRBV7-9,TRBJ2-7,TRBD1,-,TGTGCCAGCAGCTTAGTTGACAGGGATCACGAGCAGTACTTC,CASSLVDRDHEQYF
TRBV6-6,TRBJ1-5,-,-,TGTGCCAGCTCTCAGCCCCAGCATTTT,CASSQPQHF
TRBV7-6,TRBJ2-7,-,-,TGTGCCAGCAGCTTAGATGACAGGAGCTCCTACGAGCAGTACTTC,CASSLDDRSSYEQYF
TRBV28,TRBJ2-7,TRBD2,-,TGTGCCAGCAGGGGGCCGCGGGGGTGGTACGAGCAGTACTTC,CASRGPRGWYEQYF
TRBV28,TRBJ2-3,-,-,TGTGCCAGCAGTTTCCTTCCGTCAGGGGAAAAAGATACGCAGTATTTT,CASSFLPSGEKDTQYF
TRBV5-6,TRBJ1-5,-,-,TGTGCCAGCAGCTTAGATCAGGGCAATCAGCCCCAGCATTTT,CASSLDQGNQPQHF
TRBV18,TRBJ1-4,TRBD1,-,TGTGCCAGCTCATACAAAGGGGGCGCGTATGAAAAACTGTTTTTT,CASSYKGGAYEKLFF
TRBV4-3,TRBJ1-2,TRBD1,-,TGCGCCAGCAGCCGGACAGGGCACCCTTCTGGCTACACCTTC,CASSRTGHPSGYTF
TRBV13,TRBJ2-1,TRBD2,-,TGTGCCAGCAGCCCTCCGACTAGCGGGCCGGGATTCAATGAGCAGTTCTTC,CASSPPTSGPGFNEQFF
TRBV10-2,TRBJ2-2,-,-,TGCGCCAGCAAGAGAAACACCGGGGAGCTGTTTTTT,CASKRNTGELFF
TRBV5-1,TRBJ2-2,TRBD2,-,TGCGCCAGCAGCTTGGGGGGGGGAACAAACACCGGGGAGCTGTTTTTT,CASSLGGGTNTGELFF
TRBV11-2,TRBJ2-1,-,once,TGTGCCAGCAGCCAGGGAGTTGGTTCGACTAGGGGGTACGGAGAGCAGTTCTTC,CASSQGVGSTRGYGEQFF
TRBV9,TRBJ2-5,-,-,TGTGCCAGCAGCGTACGACAGGACCAAGAGACCCAGTACTTC,CASSVRQDQETQYF
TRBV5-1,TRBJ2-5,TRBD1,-,TGCGCCAGCAGCCGGGACAGGGGATTCCAAGAGACCCAGTACTTC,CASSRDRGFQETQYF
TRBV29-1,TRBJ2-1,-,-,TGCAGCGTGCCCCGGGGAAGCTCCTACAATGAGCAGTTCTTC,CSVPRGSSYNEQFF
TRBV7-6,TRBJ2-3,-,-,TGTGCCAGCAGCTTAAATCTGTTCCAGACAGATACGCAGTATTTT,CASSLNLFQTDTQYF
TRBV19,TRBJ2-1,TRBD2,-,TGTGCCAGTAGTATAGAGGTAGCGGGAGAGAACAATGAGCAGTTCTTC,CASSIEVAGENNEQFF
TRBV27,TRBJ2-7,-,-,TGTGCCAGCAGTCTGGGGCCAGGGTACGAGCAGTACTTC,CASSLGPGYEQYF
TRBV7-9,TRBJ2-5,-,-,TGTGCCAGCAGCCCGTTCGAAGAGACCCAGTACTTC,CASSPFEETQYF
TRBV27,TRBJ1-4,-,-,TGTGCCAGCAGTTTAGGGGGGATTAGTGAAAAACTGTTTTTT,CASSLGGISEKLFF
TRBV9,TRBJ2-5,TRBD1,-,TGTGCCAGCAGCCCCCGGACAGGGAAGGAGACCCAGTACTTC,CASSPRTGKETQYF
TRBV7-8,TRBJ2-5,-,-,TGTGCCAGCAGCTTATTCGGCCCCTGGGACGCCCAGGAGACCCAGTACTTC,CASSLFGPWDAQETQYF
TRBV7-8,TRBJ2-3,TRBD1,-,TGTGCCAGCAGCTTATTTATCGGACAGGTCACAGATACGCAGTATTTT,CASSLFIGQVTDTQYF
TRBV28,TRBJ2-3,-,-,TGTGCCAGCAGTCCTACAGCGGATACTAGCACAGATACGCAGTATTTT,CASSPTADTSTDTQYF
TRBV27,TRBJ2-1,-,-,TGTGCCAGCAGTTTAATCCCCGGGACGTACAATGAGCAGTTCTTC,CASSLIPGTYNEQFF
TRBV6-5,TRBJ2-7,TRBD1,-,TGTGCCAGCAGTATCGGACAGGGGGGGTACTACGAGCAGTACTTC,CASSIGQGGYYEQYF